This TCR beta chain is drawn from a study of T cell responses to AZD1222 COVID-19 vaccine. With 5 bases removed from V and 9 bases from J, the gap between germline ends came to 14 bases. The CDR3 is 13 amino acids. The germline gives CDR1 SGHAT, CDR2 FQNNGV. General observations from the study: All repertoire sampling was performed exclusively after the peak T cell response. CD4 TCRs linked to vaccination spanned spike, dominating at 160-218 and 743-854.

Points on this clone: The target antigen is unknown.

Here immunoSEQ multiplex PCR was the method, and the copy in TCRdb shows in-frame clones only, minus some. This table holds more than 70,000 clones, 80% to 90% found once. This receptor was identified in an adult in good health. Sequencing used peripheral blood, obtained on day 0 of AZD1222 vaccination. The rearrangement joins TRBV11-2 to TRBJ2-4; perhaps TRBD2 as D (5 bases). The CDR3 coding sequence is TGTGCCAGCAGCACATCCCCCGGAGGCATTCAGTACTTC. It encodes CASSTSPGGIQYF. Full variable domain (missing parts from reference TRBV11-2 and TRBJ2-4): EAGVAQSPRYKIIEKRQSVAFWCNPISGHATLYWYQQILGQGPKLLIQFQNNGVVDDSQLPKDRFSAERLKGVDSTLKIQPAKLEDSAVYLCASSTSPGGIQYFGAGTRLSVL.